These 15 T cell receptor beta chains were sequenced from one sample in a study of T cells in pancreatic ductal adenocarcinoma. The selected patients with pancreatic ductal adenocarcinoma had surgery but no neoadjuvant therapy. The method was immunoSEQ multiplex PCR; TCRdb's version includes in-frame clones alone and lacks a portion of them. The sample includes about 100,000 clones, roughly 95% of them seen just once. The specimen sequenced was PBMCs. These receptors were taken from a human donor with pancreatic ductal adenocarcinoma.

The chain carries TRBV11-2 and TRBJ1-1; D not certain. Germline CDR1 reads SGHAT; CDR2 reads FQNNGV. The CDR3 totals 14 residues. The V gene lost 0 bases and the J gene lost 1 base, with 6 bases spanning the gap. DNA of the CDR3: TGTGCCAGCAGCTTAGATCACAGGAACACTGAAGCTTTCTTT. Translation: CASSLDHRNTEAFF.

In DNA form, the CDR3 reads TGTGCCTGGAGCGTCCGGGCCGAGGGTGAAAAACTGTTTTTT. This sequence encodes CAWSVRAEGEKLFF. The chain carries TRBV30 and TRBJ1-4; no firm D call. The CDR3 is 14 amino acids. CDR1 and CDR2 (germline): GTSNPN, SVGIG (reference sequence). The germline V and J ends were trimmed by 3 bases and 7 bases, with 15 bases remaining between them. Using reference TRBV30 and TRBJ1-4 for the parts outside the CDR3, the full variable domain is SQTIHQWPATLVQPVGSPLSLECTVEGTSNPNLYWYRQAAGRGLQLLFYSVGIGQISSEVPQNLSASRPQDRQFILSSKKLLLSDSGFYLCAWSVRAEGEKLFFGSGTQLSVL.

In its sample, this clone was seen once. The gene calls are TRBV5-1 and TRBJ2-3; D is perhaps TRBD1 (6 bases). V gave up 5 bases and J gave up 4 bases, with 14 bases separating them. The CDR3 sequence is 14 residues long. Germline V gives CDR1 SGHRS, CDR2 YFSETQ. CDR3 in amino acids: CASSFQGLADTQYF. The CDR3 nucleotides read TGCGCCAGCAGTTTTCAGGGGTTAGCAGATACGCAGTATTTT.

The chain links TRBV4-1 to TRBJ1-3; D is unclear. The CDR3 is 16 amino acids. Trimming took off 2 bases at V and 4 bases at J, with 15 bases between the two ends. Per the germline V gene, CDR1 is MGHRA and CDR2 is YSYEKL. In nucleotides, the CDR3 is TGCGCCAGCAGCCAACCGGGAGCAAGATACGGAAACACCATATATTTT. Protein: CASSQPGARYGNTIYF.

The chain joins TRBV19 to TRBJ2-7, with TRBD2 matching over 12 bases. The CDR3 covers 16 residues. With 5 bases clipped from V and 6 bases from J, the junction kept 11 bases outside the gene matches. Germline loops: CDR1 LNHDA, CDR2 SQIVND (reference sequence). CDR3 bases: TGTGCCAGTAGTCCCCGACTAGCGGGAGTAAGAGGCGAGCAGTACTTC. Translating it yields CASSPRLAGVRGEQYF.

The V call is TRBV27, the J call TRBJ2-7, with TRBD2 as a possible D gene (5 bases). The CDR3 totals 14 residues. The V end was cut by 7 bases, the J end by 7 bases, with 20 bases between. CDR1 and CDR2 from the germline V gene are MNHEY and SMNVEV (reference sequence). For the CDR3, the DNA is TGTGCCAGCAAAGAAGAGACTAACCTACGAGAGCAGTACTTC. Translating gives CASKEETNLREQYF.

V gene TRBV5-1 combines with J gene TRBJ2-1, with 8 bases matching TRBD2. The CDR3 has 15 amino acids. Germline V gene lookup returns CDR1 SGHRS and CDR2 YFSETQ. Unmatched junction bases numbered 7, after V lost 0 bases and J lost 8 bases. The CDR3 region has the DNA TGCGCCAGCAGCTTGGGCGGGACTAGTAATTATGAGCAGTTCTTC. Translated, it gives CASSLGGTSNYEQFF.

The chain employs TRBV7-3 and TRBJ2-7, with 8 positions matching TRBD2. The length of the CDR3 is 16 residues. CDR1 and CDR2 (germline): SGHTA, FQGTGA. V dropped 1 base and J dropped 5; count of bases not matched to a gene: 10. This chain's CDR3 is CASSLNPAGVSHEQYF. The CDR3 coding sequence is TGTGCCAGCAGCTTAAATCCAGCGGGAGTTTCCCACGAGCAGTACTTC.

CDR3 region: CAISESPGAGGYTF. The CDR3 nucleotides are TGTGCCATCAGTGAGTCTCCAGGGGCTGGAGGCTACACCTTC. This rearrangement joins TRBV10-3 to TRBJ1-2, with TRBD1 as a possible D gene (6 bases). Germline CDR1 and CDR2: ENHRY and SYGVKD. The CDR3 is made up of 14 amino acids. Trimming took 0 bases from V and 8 from J, leaving 13 bases between them.

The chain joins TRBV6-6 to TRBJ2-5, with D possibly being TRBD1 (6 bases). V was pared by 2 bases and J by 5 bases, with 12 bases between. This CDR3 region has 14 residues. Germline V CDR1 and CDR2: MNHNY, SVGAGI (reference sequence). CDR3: CASSYRGTTETQYF. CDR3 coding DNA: TGTGCCAGCAGTTACAGAGGGACAACGGAGACCCAGTACTTC.

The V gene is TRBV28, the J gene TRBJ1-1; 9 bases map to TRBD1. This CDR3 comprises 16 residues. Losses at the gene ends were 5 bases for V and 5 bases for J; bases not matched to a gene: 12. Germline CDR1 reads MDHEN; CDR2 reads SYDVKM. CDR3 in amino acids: CASSRHQTGGRTEAFF. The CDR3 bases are TGTGCCAGCAGTCGGCACCAGACAGGGGGAAGGACTGAAGCTTTCTTT.

The DNA of the CDR3 is TGTGCCAGCTCACGGACTTATTCGAACACCGGGGAGCTGTTTTTT. Protein product: CASSRTYSNTGELFF. The J gene is TRBJ2-2, the V gene TRBV18, with TRBD2 as a possible D gene (5 bases). Trimming took off 4 bases at V and 0 bases at J, with 9 bases between the two ends. The germline CDR1 and CDR2 sequences are KGHSH and LQKENI. The CDR3 spans 15 residues.

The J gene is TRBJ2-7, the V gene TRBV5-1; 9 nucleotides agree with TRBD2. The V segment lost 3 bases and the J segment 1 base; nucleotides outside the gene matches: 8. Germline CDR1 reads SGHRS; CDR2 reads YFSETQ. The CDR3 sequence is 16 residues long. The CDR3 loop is CASSSGRGLASYEQYF. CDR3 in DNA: TGCGCCAGCAGCTCCGGAAGAGGACTAGCGTCCTACGAGCAGTACTTC.

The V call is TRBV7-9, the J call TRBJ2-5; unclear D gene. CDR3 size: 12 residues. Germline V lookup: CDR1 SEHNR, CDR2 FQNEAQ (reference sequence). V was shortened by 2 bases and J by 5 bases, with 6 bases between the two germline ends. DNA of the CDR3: TGTGCCAGCAGCTTAACGGAGGAGACCCAGTACTTC. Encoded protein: CASSLTEETQYF.

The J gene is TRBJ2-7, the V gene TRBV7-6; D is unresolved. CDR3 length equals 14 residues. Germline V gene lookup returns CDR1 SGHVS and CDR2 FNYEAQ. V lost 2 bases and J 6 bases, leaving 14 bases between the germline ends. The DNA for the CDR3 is TGTGCCAGCAGCTTATGGGTGGGCGATCTCGAGCAGTACTTC. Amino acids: CASSLWVGDLEQYF.